This passage covers 12 T cell receptor beta chains from one sample sequenced in a study of T cells in Graves' hyperthyroidism and ophthalmopathy. TCR beta CDR3 regions were amplified from RNA transcripts. TCR CDR3 regions were first amplified by RT-PCR with HTBI primers. MiXCR, applied by TCRdb to the multiplex PCR reads, yields one record per CDR3 protein. The table records fewer than 300,000 distinct CDR3 sequences, less than 30% of them present only once. Sequenced material: blood. The source of these receptors is a man aged 35 to 55 with Graves' hyperthyroidism that later progressed to Graves' ophthalmopathy.

This rearrangement joins TRBV28 to TRBJ1-1; 12 nucleotides match TRBD1. This CDR3 is built from 16 residues. V trimming: 8 bases; J trimming: 5 bases; junction bases outside the gene matches: 12. In germline, CDR1 is MDHEN, CDR2 SYDVKM. The CDR3 loop reads CASRDGTGGVGTEAFF. The CDR3 coding sequence is TGTGCCAGCCGTGACGGGACAGGGGGCGTGGGGACTGAAGCTTTCTTT.

This clonotype was seen at least ten times. This chain joins TRBV11-1 and TRBJ2-7; 10 bases line up with TRBD1. Germline V gives CDR1 SGHAT, CDR2 FQDESV (reference sequence). Trimming cost V 2 bases and J 7 bases; bases outside gene matches: 14. This CDR3 has 17 amino acids. The DNA for the CDR3 is TGTGCCAGCAGCTTATTTGGACCGGGACAGGGGCGATGGGAGCAGTACTTC. This sequence encodes CASSLFGPGQGRWEQYF.

The chain employs TRBV10-3 and TRBJ2-7; D is perhaps TRBD1 or TRBD2 (6 bases each). Trimming cost V 6 bases and J 2 bases, with 14 bases left between them. CDR1 and CDR2 (germline): ENHRY, SYGVKD. This CDR3 is 14 amino acids long. The CDR3 coding sequence is TGTGCCATCAGCGCTTCGGGGGCAACCTACGAGCAGTACTTC. It encodes CAISASGATYEQYF.

At least ten counts were recorded for this clonotype. V is TRBV19 and J is TRBJ2-7, with 7 bases lining up with TRBD1. CDR1 LNHDA and CDR2 SQIVND come from the germline V gene (reference sequence). V lost 5 bases, J lost 2 bases, and 6 bases stayed unmatched. This CDR3 region has 14 residues. The CDR3 sequence: CASSPWTGTYEQYF. For the CDR3, the DNA is TGTGCCAGTAGTCCCTGGACAGGAACCTACGAGCAGTACTTC. The full variable domain, with the rest looked up from reference TRBV19 and TRBJ2-7, is DGGITQSPKYLFRKEGQNVTLSCEQNLNHDAMYWYRQDPGQGLRLIYYSQIVNDFQKGDIAEGYSVSREKKESFPLTVTSAQKNPTAFYLCASSPWTGTYEQYFGPGTRLTVT.

The chain couples TRBV24-1 to TRBJ2-7; possibly TRBD1 for D (6 bases). The CDR3 spans 13 residues. The germline V gene has CDR1 KGHDR and CDR2 SFDVKD. V lost 11 bases to trimming and J lost 3 bases, with 16 bases between them. CDR3 in DNA: TGTGCCATTTCACAGGGAATCAACTACGAGCAGTACTTC. It specifies CAISQGINYEQYF.

This clonotype was seen repeatedly, ten times or more. V is TRBV19 and J is TRBJ2-4, with D possibly TRBD2 on 6 matching bases. Trimming took off 8 bases at V and 5 bases at J, with 13 bases between the two ends. The CDR3 loop spans 13 amino acids. Germline V CDR1 and CDR2: LNHDA, SQIVND (reference sequence). The CDR3: CASGERAENIQYF. As DNA, the CDR3 is TGTGCCAGTGGGGAGCGGGCAGAAAACATTCAGTACTTC.

Ten or more counts support this clonotype. V and J are TRBV15 and TRBJ2-4; no clear D gene. The CDR3 consists of 15 residues. The V gene lost 0 bases and the J gene lost 0 bases, with 6 bases spanning the gap. The germline V gene encodes CDR1 LNHNV and CDR2 YYDKDF (reference sequence). CDR3: CATSRDPQAKNIQYF. CDR3 nucleotide sequence: TGTGCCACCAGCAGAGATCCTCAAGCCAAAAACATTCAGTACTTC.

This clonotype was seen at least ten times. The J gene is TRBJ1-5, the V gene TRBV27; D not resolved. Germline V gene data show CDR1 as MNHEY and CDR2 as SMNVEV (reference sequence). This CDR3 has 15 amino acids. The V and J ends lost 4 bases and 1 base respectively, with 11 bases between them. The CDR3 spells CASSSAYLSNQPQHF. The CDR3 nucleotides are TGTGCCAGCAGTTCGGCCTATCTAAGCAATCAGCCCCAGCATTTT.

This chain uses TRBV6-5 with TRBJ1-6, with D maybe TRBD1 (5 bases). The V gene's germline CDR1 is MNHEY and CDR2 SVGAGI. Trimming stripped 4 bases from V and 10 bases from J, with 17 bases between. The CDR3 sequence is 15 residues long. The CDR3 DNA is TGTGCCAGCAGTTCCCGGACAACCGCCCTCTCACCCCTCCACTTT. It encodes CASSSRTTALSPLHF.

About this clonotype itself: Its ends do not fully match the called genes, so a read error is possible. This chain uses TRBV10-3 with TRBJ1-1; D is undetermined. Germline-derived CDR1 and CDR2 are ENHRY and SYGVKD. The CDR3 is 14 amino acids. The CDR3, as DNA: TGTGTCATCAGTGAGGGCGGTGGGCGCACTGAAGCTTTCTTT. Protein product: CVISEGGGRTEAFF.

This clonotype was seen only once. V gene TRBV6-5 combines with J gene TRBJ2-5, with 8 bases lining up with TRBD1. CDR1 is MNHEY, CDR2 SVGAGI, per germline. The CDR3 runs 15 residues. The V segment lost 2 bases and the J segment 4 bases; nucleotides outside the gene matches: 6. In DNA, the CDR3 is TGTGCCAGCAGTTACGAAGGACAGGGTGGAGAGACCCAGTACTTC. Its translation: CASSYEGQGGETQYF.

This clonotype was recorded many times. The CDR3 reads CASSRSYEQYF. The CDR3 DNA is TGTGCCAGCAGCCGGAGCTACGAGCAGTACTTC. The V call is TRBV2, the J call TRBJ2-7; no definite D call. With 6 bases removed from V and 3 bases from J, the gap between germline ends came to 6 bases. Germline CDR1 SNHLY, CDR2 FYNNEI. The length of the CDR3 is 11 residues. The whole variable domain, filled in from reference TRBV2 and TRBJ2-7, reads EPEVTQTPSHQVTQMGQEVILRCVPISNHLYFYWYRQILGQKVEFLVSFYNNEISEKSEIFDDQFSVERPDGSNFTLKIRSTKLEDSAMYFCASSRSYEQYFGPGTRLTVT.